The 17 T cell receptor beta chains below come from one sample, sequenced in a study of vaccination effects on CD4 cells after COVID-19. Clones were read by immunoSEQ multiplex PCR, and TCRdb kept only the in-frame ones, dropping some. The sample lists roughly 50,000 clones; 75% to 90% were seen once. Sequencing in the ViraFEST assay came after antigen-specific CD4+ T cells had been expanded with viral peptide pools, which were used to stimulate PBMC. Culture proceeded for approximately 10 days, and CD4+ T cells were then isolated. What these receptors recognize is not known. The specimen was CD4+ T cells from PBMCs cultured with HCoV-229E spike peptides, collected before COVID-19 vaccination. The receptors were sampled from a human donor who received a COVID-19 vaccine.

J is TRBJ1-1 and V is TRBV19; D not resolved. V was trimmed by 6 bases and J by 1 base, leaving 9 bases between them. This CDR3 is 13 amino acids long. Germline V CDR1 and CDR2: LNHDA, SQIVND (reference sequence). This CDR3 reads CASSQVRNTEAFF. DNA of the CDR3: TGTGCCAGTAGCCAAGTGAGGAACACTGAAGCTTTCTTT.

This chain connects TRBV2 to TRBJ1-2; no reliable D call. CDR1 and CDR2 (germline): SNHLY, FYNNEI. V was shortened by 7 bases and J by 0 bases, with 12 bases between the two germline ends. The CDR3 is made up of 14 amino acids. The DNA of the CDR3 is TGTGCCAGCACGGCAGCTTCTACTAACTATGGCTACACCTTC. Translated: CASTAASTNYGYTF. The full variable domain, rest sourced from reference TRBV2 and TRBJ1-2, is EPEVTQTPSHQVTQMGQEVILRCVPISNHLYFYWYRQILGQKVEFLVSFYNNEISEKSEIFDDQFSVERPDGSNFTLKIRSTKLEDSAMYFCASTAASTNYGYTFGSGTRLTVV.

This chain connects TRBV29-1 to TRBJ2-1, with TRBD1 identical over 7 bases. The CDR3 sequence is 13 residues long. The V gene's germline CDR1 is SQVTM and CDR2 ANQGSEA. V lost 5 bases and J lost 2; bases outside the gene matches: 3. The CDR3 bases are TGCAGCGTTCAAACAGGGGCCTACAATGAGCAGTTCTTC. Amino acids: CSVQTGAYNEQFF.

This clone came up a few times. This rearrangement joins TRBV2 to TRBJ1-2; D unclear. The CDR3 is 13 amino acids. The V and J ends lost 4 bases and 4 bases respectively, with 10 bases between them. The germline V gene has CDR1 SNHLY and CDR2 FYNNEI. CDR3 amino acids: CASSVSGIYGYTF. Here the CDR3 DNA reads TGTGCCAGCAGTGTCTCCGGGATCTATGGCTACACCTTC.

The chain is built from TRBV7-2 and TRBJ1-1; D possibly corresponds to TRBD1 (6 bases). CDR3 length equals 14 residues. V was pared by 6 bases and J by 0 bases, with 11 bases between. The germline V gene encodes CDR1 SGHTA and CDR2 FQGNSA. The CDR3 reads CASRVEGVNTEAFF. CDR3 coding DNA: TGTGCCAGCAGGGTCGAGGGGGTGAACACTGAAGCTTTCTTT. Full variable domain (outside the CDR3, taken from reference TRBV7-2 and TRBJ1-1): GAGVSQSPSNKVTEKGKDVELRCDPISGHTALYWYRQSLGQGLEFLIYFQGNSAPDKSGLPSDRFSAERTGGSVSTLTIQRTQQEDSAVYLCASRVEGVNTEAFFGQGTRLTVV.

The chain carries TRBV3-1 (or the pseudogene TRBV3-2) and TRBJ2-7, with D possibly being TRBD1 or TRBD2 (5 bases each). The CDR3 is 13 residues long. Germline CDR1 and CDR2: LGHDT and YNNKEL (reference sequence). The V gene lost 2 bases and the J gene lost 2 bases, with 7 bases spanning the gap. The CDR3 sequence: CASSQLGAYEQYV. The DNA for the CDR3 is TGTGCCAGCAGCCAATTGGGGGCCTACGAGCAGTACGTC.

The chain has TRBV7-2 and TRBJ1-2; possibly TRBD1 for D (5 bases). CDR3 length equals 13 residues. V lost 4 bases to trimming and J lost 4 bases, with 10 bases between them. The germline gives CDR1 SGHTA, CDR2 FQGNSA. CDR3 amino acids: CASSSQGTYGYTF. The CDR3 nucleotides are TGTGCCAGCAGCTCCCAGGGTACCTATGGCTACACCTTC.

The chain links TRBV6-5 to TRBJ2-3; 7 bases fit TRBD1. CDR3 length: 14 amino acids. Germline V gene data show CDR1 as MNHEY and CDR2 as SVGAGI. V lost 6 bases, J lost 0 bases, and 3 bases stayed unmatched. CDR3 nucleotides: TGTGCCAGCAGACGACAGGGTAGCACAGATACGCAGTATTTT. It encodes CASRRQGSTDTQYF.

V usage is TRBV4-1 and J usage is TRBJ1-2, with a possible D match to TRBD1 (5 bases). CDR3 length: 15 amino acids. Germline CDR1 and CDR2: MGHRA and YSYEKL. Trimming stripped 0 bases from V and 2 bases from J, with 10 bases between. CDR3 coding DNA: TGCGCCAGCAGCCAAGAATGGGGGACCAACTATGGCTACACCTTC. As protein: CASSQEWGTNYGYTF.

This chain uses TRBV7-2 with TRBJ2-2, with D perhaps matching TRBD1 (6 bases). The CDR3 has 15 residues. Trimming removed 5 bases at V and 7 bases at J, with 17 bases between. Germline loops: CDR1 SGHTA, CDR2 FQGNSA. CDR3 DNA: TGTGCCAGCAGCGCACAGGGATCAGAGGACGGGGAGCTGTTTTTT. Amino acid sequence: CASSAQGSEDGELFF.

The chain is built from TRBV9 and TRBJ1-4, with 7 bases that match TRBD1. The CDR3 consists of 14 residues. CDR1 is SGDLS, CDR2 YYNGEE, per germline. Trimming took 1 base from V and 7 from J; bases not matched to a gene: 4. CDR3 sequence (DNA): TGTGCCAGCAGCGTACAGGGGGGAGGTGAAAAACTGTTTTTT. Its protein is CASSVQGGGEKLFF.

The chain joins TRBV19 to TRBJ1-6, with D maybe TRBD1 (5 bases). V gave up 9 bases and J gave up 4 bases, with 16 bases separating them. This CDR3 region has 15 residues. Germline loops: CDR1 LNHDA, CDR2 SQIVND (reference sequence). CDR3 sequence (DNA): TGTGCCAGCGGGGACGCTGGCCAATATAATTCACCCCTCCACTTT. Protein sequence: CASGDAGQYNSPLHF.

This chain links TRBV28 with TRBJ1-2; unclear D gene. Germline V gene data show CDR1 as MDHEN and CDR2 as SYDVKM. There are 16 residues in the CDR3. Trimming removed 6 bases from V and 0 bases from J, with 17 bases in between. CDR3 nucleotides: TGTGCCAGCAGATACCTCGGCGGAAAAACTAACTATGGCTACACCTTC. It translates to CASRYLGGKTNYGYTF.

The chain combines TRBV6-4 with TRBJ2-1; possible D gene TRBD1, 5 bases. Germline V lookup: CDR1 MRHNA, CDR2 SNTAGT. Trimming took off 5 bases at V and 1 base at J, with 15 bases between the two ends. The CDR3 is 16 amino acids. This CDR3 is CASSPRARQSYNEQFF. The CDR3 nucleotides read TGTGCCAGCAGTCCCAGGGCCAGGCAATCCTACAATGAGCAGTTCTTC.

The J gene is TRBJ2-1, the V gene TRBV5-8; D gene unclear. CDR3 length: 15 residues. V lost 1 base and J lost 2, with 10 bases in between. Per the germline V gene, CDR1 is SGHTS and CDR2 is YDEGEE. CDR3 sequence (DNA): TGTGCCAGCAGCTTGAATGGGGTGACCTACAATGAGCAGTTCTTC. It is translated as CASSLNGVTYNEQFF.

The chain uses TRBV19 and TRBJ2-3, with D maybe TRBD2 (7 bases). Trimming pared 3 bases from V and 7 bases from J, leaving 20 bases between. The CDR3 spans 16 residues. Per the germline V gene, CDR1 is LNHDA and CDR2 is SQIVND (reference sequence). CDR3 residues: CASSIKGGGRLNTQYF. For the CDR3, the DNA is TGTGCCAGTAGTATTAAGGGCGGGGGCCGCCTAAATACGCAGTATTTT.

This chain links TRBV3-1 (or the pseudogene TRBV3-2) with TRBJ2-7, with D perhaps TRBD2 (5 bases). The CDR3 contains 18 residues. V lost 0 bases to trimming and J lost 4 bases, with 22 bases between them. Germline V gene sequence: CDR1 LGHDT, CDR2 YNNKEL (reference sequence). For the CDR3, the DNA is TGTGCCAGCAGCCAAGAGGGTGGGGTGACGGGGAAGAAATACGAGCAGTACGTC. Its protein is CASSQEGGVTGKKYEQYV.